This TCR beta chain was sequenced in a study of cytomegalovirus exposure and HLA in healthy donors. Study outcomes and limitations: Immune exposure was documented only through CMV serostatus.

Note on this clone: Its antigen is unknown.

The PCR made use of 60 Vbeta and 13 Jbeta primers. TCRdb's table, derived via immunoSEQ multiplex PCR, lists solely in-frame clones and lacks some. The data show around 130,000 clones, 80% seen once. This CDR3 contains 16 residues. Per the germline V gene, CDR1 is SEHNR and CDR2 is FQNEAQ (reference sequence). V was cut by 3 bases and J by 5 bases, with 19 bases left in between. The sample was PBMCs. V gene TRBV7-9 combines with J gene TRBJ2-5; a possible D gene is TRBD2 (5 bases). This receptor was identified in a male donor in good health and CMV-seronegative. The CDR3 loop reads CASSFLSDSGWETQYF. DNA of the CDR3: TGTGCCAGCAGCTTTCTATCGGACTCAGGATGGGAGACCCAGTACTTC.